The present entry profiles one TCR beta chain with its context. Its target is unknown. The sample is drawn from a study of cytomegalovirus exposure and HLA in healthy donors. General study points: Common viral pathogens (according to a later analysis) appeared linked to several of the most significant clusters. Analyzed later, association rates of TCRs varied across HLA loci, with DRB1 most and HLA-C fewest.

At sampling all donors were nominally healthy, likely with unrecorded immune exposures. 13 Jbeta primers and 60 Vbeta primers were used for the PCR. Method: immunoSEQ multiplex PCR; TCRdb's copy keeps in-frame clones and lacks some. This sample has roughly 190,000 clones, with 79% found just once. CDR1 and CDR2 from the germline V gene are MNHEY and SMNVEV (reference sequence). The CDR3 has 14 amino acids. Trimming stripped 3 bases from V and 6 bases from J, with 12 bases between. This clonotype was sampled from a woman younger than 30 in good health and CMV-seronegative. The chain links TRBV27 to TRBJ1-5, with no clear D. The specimen sequenced was PBMCs. The chain's CDR3 is CASSLAGVIQPQHF. The CDR3 DNA reads TGTGCCAGCAGTTTGGCCGGGGTAATTCAGCCCCAGCATTTT.